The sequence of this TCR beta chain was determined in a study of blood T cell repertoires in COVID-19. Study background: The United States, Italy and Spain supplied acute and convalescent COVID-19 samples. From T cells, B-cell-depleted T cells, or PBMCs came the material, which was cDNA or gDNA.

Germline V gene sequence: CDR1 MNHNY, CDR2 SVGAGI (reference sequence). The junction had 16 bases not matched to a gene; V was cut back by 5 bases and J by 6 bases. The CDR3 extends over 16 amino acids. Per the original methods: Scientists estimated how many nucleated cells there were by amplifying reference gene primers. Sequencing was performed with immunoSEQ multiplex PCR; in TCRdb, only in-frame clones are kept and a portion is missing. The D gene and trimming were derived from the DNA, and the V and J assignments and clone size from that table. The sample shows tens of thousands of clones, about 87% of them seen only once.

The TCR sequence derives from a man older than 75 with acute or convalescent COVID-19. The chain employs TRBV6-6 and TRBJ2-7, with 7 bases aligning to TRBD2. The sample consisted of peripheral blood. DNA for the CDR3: TGTGCCAGCAGTCCCAAAATTCCGGGACTAAAAGGCGAGCAGTACTTC. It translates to CASSPKIPGLKGEQYF.